One TCR beta chain is described in this entry. Its cognate antigen is unknown. The observed sequence ends 3 residues before the CDR3 terminus, with the missing tail filled in from the germline J gene. Unstimulated regulatory T cells (CD4+CD25+CD127-), CD4+CD25- non-regulatory cells, CD4 and CD8 cells were FACS-sorted from thawed PBMCs. Libraries were prepared by immunoSEQ multiplex PCR; TCRdb keeps only in-frame clonotypes and omits some of them. This sample's table reports tens of thousands of clones. This sample stems from a study of Tregs in tolerant kidney transplant recipients. Whole-study results and caveats: Validation in larger populations is needed because few patients were studied. Activated donor B cell expansion appeared to reveal the most relevant donor-specific TCRbeta repertoire.

The trim removed 7 bases at V and 6 bases at J, leaving 5 bases unmatched. CDR1 and CDR2 from the germline V gene are SQVTM and ANQGSEA. The CDR3 totals 12 residues. The chain couples TRBV29-1 to TRBJ2-2, with 7 nucleotides matching TRBD2. The sequence was collected from a human donor who received a combined kidney and bone marrow transplant. Sequenced material: CD8+ T cells from blood, taken before the transplant. CDR3 residues: CSAYTSAGELFF. The part of the CDR3 DNA that was read is TGCAGCGCCTACACTAGCGCCGGGGAG.